A single sample is the source of the 13 T cell receptor beta chains below, sequenced in a study of T-cell memory formation after mild COVID-19. In TCRdb, the 5' RACE reads were re-called with MiXCR into one record per CDR3 protein. The sample holds tens of thousands of distinct CDR3 sequences, roughly a sixth seen once. The sample consisted of PBMCs or a T cell subset sorted from them (not recorded which). The receptors derive from an adult who had mild COVID-19 (a few samples of this study predate the infection). Cell type and time point are not known.

This clonotype occurred many times. This chain uses TRBV7-2 with TRBJ2-1, with 9 bases matching TRBD2. Germline CDR1 SGHTA, CDR2 FQGNSA. The CDR3 length is 16 residues. V shed 4 bases and J 4 bases; nucleotides not matched to a gene: 8. The CDR3 DNA sequence: TGTGCCAGCAGCTCAATTAGCGGGAGTGGGTACAATGAGCAGTTCTTC. Translation gives CASSSISGSGYNEQFF.

This clonotype showed up many times. CDR3 DNA: TGTGCCAGCAGTTTTCAGGGGGACACCGGGGAGCTGTTTTTT. Amino acids: CASSFQGDTGELFF. The J gene is TRBJ2-2, the V gene TRBV12-3 or TRBV12-4; TRBD1 aligns across 7 bases. The V gene end was trimmed by 3 bases and the J gene end by 3 bases; junction bases not matched to a gene: 1. The CDR3 sequence is 14 residues long.

This clonotype was seen many times. The chain is built from TRBV12-3 or TRBV12-4 and TRBJ2-7; TRBD2 is a possible D gene (6 bases). The CDR3 is 15 amino acids. Between the trimmed V and J ends, which lost 5 bases and 3 bases, there was a span of 17 bases. This chain's CDR3 is CASSNTGTLSYEQYF. Here the CDR3 DNA reads TGTGCCAGCAGTAATACCGGGACTTTGAGCTACGAGCAGTACTTC.

This clonotype was seen many times. This chain joins TRBV5-1 and TRBJ1-1; TRBD1 matches at 10 bases. With V trimmed by 4 bases and J by 1 base, 10 bases remained unmatched. The germline V gene has CDR1 SGHRS and CDR2 YFSETQ. The CDR3 is 17 amino acids. CDR3 sequence (DNA): TGCGCCAGCAGCATGGGACAGGGGAATCGTCCGAACACTGAAGCTTTCTTT. This gives the protein CASSMGQGNRPNTEAFF. Drawing the rest from reference TRBV5-1 and TRBJ1-1, the complete variable domain is KAGVTQTPRYLIKTRGQQVTLSCSPISGHRSVSWYQQTPGQGLQFLFEYFSETQRNKGNFPGRFSGRQFSNSRSEMNVSTLELGDSALYLCASSMGQGNRPNTEAFFGQGTRLTVV.

This clonotype was detected ten times or more. The V call is TRBV19, the J call TRBJ2-3; TRBD1 might be the D (6 bases). Germline values: CDR1 LNHDA, CDR2 SQIVND (reference sequence). Trimming left V 5 bases short and J 5 bases short, with 14 bases between. This CDR3 contains 14 residues. For the CDR3, the DNA is TGTGCCAGTAGTGCCACCGGGACAAAAGATACGCAGTATTTT. It is translated as CASSATGTKDTQYF.

There are many counts of this clonotype. V gene TRBV7-9 combines with J gene TRBJ2-2, with 8 bases aligning to TRBD2. After removal of 5 bases from V and 4 bases from J, the junction contained 9 bases not matched to a gene. CDR1 and CDR2 from the germline V gene are SEHNR and FQNEAQ (reference sequence). The CDR3 extends over 16 amino acids. In nucleotides, the CDR3 is TGTGCCAGCAGCCCCCGGGGGGGGTCCTTCACCGGGGAGCTGTTTTTT. This gives the protein CASSPRGGSFTGELFF.

This clonotype was observed at least ten times. The gene calls are TRBV27 and TRBJ2-2; 8 bases match TRBD1. CDR3 length equals 15 residues. J lost 3 bases, V lost 1 base, and 1 base had no gene match. In germline, CDR1 is MNHEY, CDR2 SMNVEV (reference sequence). The CDR3 loop reads CASSLYRGYTGELFF. The CDR3 DNA is TGTGCCAGCAGTTTATACAGGGGGTACACCGGGGAGCTGTTTTTT.

This clonotype showed up many times. The chain is built from TRBV19 and TRBJ1-2, with TRBD1 identical over 7 bases. The CDR3 is 15 residues long. Germline V gene data show CDR1 as LNHDA and CDR2 as SQIVND (reference sequence). V trimming: 6 bases; J trimming: 4 bases; junction bases outside the gene matches: 11. The CDR3 reads CASSTGTANLYGYTF. The CDR3 DNA is TGTGCCAGTAGCACCGGGACAGCCAACCTCTATGGCTACACCTTC.

The sample holds many counts of this clonotype. The chain employs TRBV11-2 and TRBJ2-2; no definite D call. The CDR3 has 15 amino acids. Looked up from germline, CDR1 is SGHAT and CDR2 is FQNNGV. V was pared by 1 base and J by 4 bases, with 10 bases between. Here the CDR3 reads CASSLVPLGTGELFF. The CDR3 DNA is TGTGCCAGCAGCTTAGTGCCCTTGGGCACCGGGGAGCTGTTTTTT.

This clonotype was found many times. The rearrangement links TRBV9 to TRBJ1-1; 10 bases line up with TRBD1. CDR1 and CDR2 from the germline V gene are SGDLS and YYNGEE. J was trimmed by 9 bases and V by 4 bases; bases with no gene match: 6. The CDR3 is 13 amino acids. CDR3 residues: CASSTRQGAKAFF. The CDR3 DNA is TGTGCCAGCAGCACTAGACAGGGGGCGAAAGCTTTCTTT. Drawing the rest from reference TRBV9 and TRBJ1-1, the complete variable domain is DSGVTQTPKHLITATGQRVTLRCSPRSGDLSVYWYQQSLDQGLQFLIQYYNGEERAKGNILERFSAQQFPDLHSELNLSSLELGDSALYFCASSTRQGAKAFFGQGTRLTVV.

There are many counts of this clonotype. The rearrangement links TRBV12-3 or TRBV12-4 to TRBJ1-5; D uncertain. Trimming removed 1 base at V and 3 bases at J, with 10 bases between. The length of the CDR3 is 15 residues. CDR3 loop: CASSLGSGFNQPQHF. The CDR3 DNA follows: TGTGCCAGCAGTTTAGGGTCCGGGTTCAATCAGCCCCAGCATTTT.

This clonotype was counted ten times or more. This chain connects TRBV15 to TRBJ2-3; D is undetermined. Germline V gene sequence: CDR1 LNHNV, CDR2 YYDKDF (reference sequence). Between the trimmed V and J ends, which lost 7 bases and 2 bases, there was a span of 13 bases. The CDR3 runs 14 residues. Here the CDR3 DNA reads TGTGCCACCACCCTCGGAACCTTCACAGATACGCAGTATTTT. Translated, it gives CATTLGTFTDTQYF.

This clonotype came up many times. V usage is TRBV27 and J usage is TRBJ2-5; D is uncertain. Germline V lookup: CDR1 MNHEY, CDR2 SMNVEV (reference sequence). The CDR3 spans 12 residues. Trimming shortened V by 4 bases and J by 1 base, and 4 bases separated the two germline ends. The CDR3 DNA reads as TGTGCCAGCAGTTACCTCCAAGAGACCCAGTACTTC. Protein: CASSYLQETQYF.